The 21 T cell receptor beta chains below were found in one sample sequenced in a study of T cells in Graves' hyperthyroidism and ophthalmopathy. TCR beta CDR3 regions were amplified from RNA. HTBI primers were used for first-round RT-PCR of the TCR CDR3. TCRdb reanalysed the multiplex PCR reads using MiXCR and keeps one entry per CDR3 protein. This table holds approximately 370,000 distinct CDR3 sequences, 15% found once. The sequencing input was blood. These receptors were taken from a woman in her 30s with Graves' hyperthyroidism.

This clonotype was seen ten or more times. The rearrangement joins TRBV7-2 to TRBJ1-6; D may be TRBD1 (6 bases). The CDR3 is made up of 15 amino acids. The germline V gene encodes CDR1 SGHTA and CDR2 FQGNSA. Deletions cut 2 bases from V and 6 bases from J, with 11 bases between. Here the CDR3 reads CASSLSQGINSPLHF. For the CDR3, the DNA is TGTGCCAGCAGCTTAAGTCAGGGGATTAATTCACCCCTCCACTTT.

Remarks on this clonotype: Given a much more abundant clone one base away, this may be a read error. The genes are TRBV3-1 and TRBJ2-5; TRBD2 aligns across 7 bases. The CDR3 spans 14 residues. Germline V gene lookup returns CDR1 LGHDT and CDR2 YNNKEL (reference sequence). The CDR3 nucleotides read TGTGCCAGCAGCCACCGGACTAGAGGGGAGACCCGGTACTTC. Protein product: CASSHRTRGETRYF.

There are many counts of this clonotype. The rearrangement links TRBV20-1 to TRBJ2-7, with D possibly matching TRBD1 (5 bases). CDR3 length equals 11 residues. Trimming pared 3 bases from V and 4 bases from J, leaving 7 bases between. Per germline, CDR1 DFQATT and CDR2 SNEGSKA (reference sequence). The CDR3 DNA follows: TGCAGTGCTAGTACAGGATACGAGCAGTACTTC. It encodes CSASTGYEQYF.

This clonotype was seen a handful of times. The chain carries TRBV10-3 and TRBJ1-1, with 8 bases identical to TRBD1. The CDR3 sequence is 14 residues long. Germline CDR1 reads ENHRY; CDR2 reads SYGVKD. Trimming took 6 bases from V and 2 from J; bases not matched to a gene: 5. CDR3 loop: CAIRRQGANTEAFF. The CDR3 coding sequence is TGTGCCATCAGACGGCAGGGGGCTAACACTGAAGCTTTCTTT.

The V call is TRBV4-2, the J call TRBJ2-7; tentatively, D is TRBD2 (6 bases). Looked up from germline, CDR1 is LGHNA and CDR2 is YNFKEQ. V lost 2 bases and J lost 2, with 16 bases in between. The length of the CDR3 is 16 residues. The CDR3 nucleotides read TGTGCCAGCAGCCAAACCACCTCCGGGGGAGCCTACGAGCAGTACTTC. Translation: CASSQTTSGGAYEQYF.

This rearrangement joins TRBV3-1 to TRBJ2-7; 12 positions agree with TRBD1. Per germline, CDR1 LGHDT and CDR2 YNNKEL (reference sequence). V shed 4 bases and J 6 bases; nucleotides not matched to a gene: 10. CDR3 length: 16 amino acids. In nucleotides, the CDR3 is TGTGCCAGCAGCCTGACGCGACCGGGACAGGGGGCCGAGCAGTACTTC. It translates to CASSLTRPGQGAEQYF.

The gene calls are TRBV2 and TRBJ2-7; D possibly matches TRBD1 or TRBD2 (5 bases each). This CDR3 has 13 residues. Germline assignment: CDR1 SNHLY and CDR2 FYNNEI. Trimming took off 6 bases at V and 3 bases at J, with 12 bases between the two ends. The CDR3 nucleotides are TGTGCCAGCAGGGGGGACGGGAACTACGAGCAGTACTTC. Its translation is CASRGDGNYEQYF. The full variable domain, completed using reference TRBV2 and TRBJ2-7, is EPEVTQTPSHQVTQMGQEVILRCVPISNHLYFYWYRQILGQKVEFLVSFYNNEISEKSEIFDDQFSVERPDGSNFTLKIRSTKLEDSAMYFCASRGDGNYEQYFGPGTRLTVT.

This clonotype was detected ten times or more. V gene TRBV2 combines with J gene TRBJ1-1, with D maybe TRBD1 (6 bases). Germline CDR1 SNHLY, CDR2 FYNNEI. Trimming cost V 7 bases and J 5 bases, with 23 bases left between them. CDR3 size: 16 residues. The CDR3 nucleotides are TGTGCCAGCAAAGTGCCAACAGGGCTCCGGGGTACTGAAGCTTTCTTT. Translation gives CASKVPTGLRGTEAFF.

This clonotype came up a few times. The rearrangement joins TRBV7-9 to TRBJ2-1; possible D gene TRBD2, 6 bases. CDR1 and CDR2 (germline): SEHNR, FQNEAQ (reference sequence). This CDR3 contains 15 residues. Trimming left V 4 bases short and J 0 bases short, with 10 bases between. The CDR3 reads CASSSGLFSYNEQFF. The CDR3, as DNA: TGTGCCAGCAGCTCGGGACTTTTCTCCTACAATGAGCAGTTCTTC.

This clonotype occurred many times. The chain's CDR3 is CASTSGTTYEQYF. CDR3 sequence (DNA): TGTGCCAGCACCTCGGGTACGACTTACGAGCAGTACTTC. The chain uses TRBV28 and TRBJ2-7; D gene ambiguous. There are 13 residues in the CDR3. V lost 7 bases, J lost 4 bases, and 14 bases lay in between. The germline V gene has CDR1 MDHEN and CDR2 SYDVKM.

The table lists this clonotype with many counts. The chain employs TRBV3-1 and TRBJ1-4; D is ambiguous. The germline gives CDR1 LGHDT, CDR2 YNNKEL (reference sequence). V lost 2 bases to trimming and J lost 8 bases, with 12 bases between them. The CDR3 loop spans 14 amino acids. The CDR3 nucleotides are TGTGCCAGCAGCCAAACTGCAAGAGGGGAAAAACTGTTTTTT. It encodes CASSQTARGEKLFF.

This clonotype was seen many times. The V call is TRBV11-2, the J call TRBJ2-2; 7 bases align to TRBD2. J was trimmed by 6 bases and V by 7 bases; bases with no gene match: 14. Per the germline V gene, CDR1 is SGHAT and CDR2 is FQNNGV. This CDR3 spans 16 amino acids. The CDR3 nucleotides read TGTGCCAGCACCTTTCGGGCGGGAGTTGAAGCCGGGGAGCTGTTTTTT. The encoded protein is CASTFRAGVEAGELFF.

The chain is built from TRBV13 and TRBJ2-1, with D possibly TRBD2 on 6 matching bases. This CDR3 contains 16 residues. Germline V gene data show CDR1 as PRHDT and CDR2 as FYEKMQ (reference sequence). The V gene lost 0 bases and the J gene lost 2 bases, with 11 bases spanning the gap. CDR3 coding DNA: TGTGCCAGCAGCTTAGGCCTGCGGGGCCCCTACAATGAGCAGTTCTTC. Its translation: CASSLGLRGPYNEQFF.

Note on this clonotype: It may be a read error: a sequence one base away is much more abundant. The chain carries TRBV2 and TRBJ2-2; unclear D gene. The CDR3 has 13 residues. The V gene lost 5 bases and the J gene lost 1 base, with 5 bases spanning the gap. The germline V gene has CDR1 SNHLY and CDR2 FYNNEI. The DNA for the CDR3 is TGTGCCAGCAGTCGACAGAACACCGGGGAGCTGTTTTTT. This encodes CASSRQNTGELFF.

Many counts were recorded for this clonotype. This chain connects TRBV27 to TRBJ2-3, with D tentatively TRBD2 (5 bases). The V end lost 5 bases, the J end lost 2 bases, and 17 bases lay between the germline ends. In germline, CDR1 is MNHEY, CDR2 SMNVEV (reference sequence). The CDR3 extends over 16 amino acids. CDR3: CASSLLDLGPTDTQYF. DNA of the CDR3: TGTGCCAGCAGTCTACTAGATTTGGGCCCCACAGATACGCAGTATTTT.

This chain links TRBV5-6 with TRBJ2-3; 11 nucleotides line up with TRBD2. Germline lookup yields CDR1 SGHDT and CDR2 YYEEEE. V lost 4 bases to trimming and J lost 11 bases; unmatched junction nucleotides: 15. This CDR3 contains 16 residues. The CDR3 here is CASSGGTYRTSGRQYF. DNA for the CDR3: TGTGCCAGCAGCGGTGGGACTTACCGAACTAGCGGGAGGCAGTATTTT.

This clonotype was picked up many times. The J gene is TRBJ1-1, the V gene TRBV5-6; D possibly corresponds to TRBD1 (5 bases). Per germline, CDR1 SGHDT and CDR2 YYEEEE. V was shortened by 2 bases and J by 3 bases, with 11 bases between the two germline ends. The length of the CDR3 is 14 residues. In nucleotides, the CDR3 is TGTGCCAGCAGCTTTGGGCAGGGCTACACTGAAGCTTTCTTT. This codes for CASSFGQGYTEAFF.

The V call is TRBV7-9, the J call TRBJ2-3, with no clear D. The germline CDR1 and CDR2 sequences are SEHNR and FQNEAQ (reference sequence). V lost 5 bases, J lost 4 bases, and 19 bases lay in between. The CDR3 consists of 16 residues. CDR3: CASSPPYVAGADTQYF. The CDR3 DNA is TGTGCCAGCAGCCCGCCATATGTAGCAGGCGCAGATACGCAGTATTTT.

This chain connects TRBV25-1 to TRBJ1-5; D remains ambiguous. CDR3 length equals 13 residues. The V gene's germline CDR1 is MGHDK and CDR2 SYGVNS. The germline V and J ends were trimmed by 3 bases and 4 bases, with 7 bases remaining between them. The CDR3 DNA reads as TGTGCCAGCAGTGACATGGGGAATCAGCCCCAGCATTTT. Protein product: CASSDMGNQPQHF. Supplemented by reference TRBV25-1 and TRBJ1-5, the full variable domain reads EADIYQTPRYLVIGTGKKITLECSQTMGHDKMYWYQQDPGMELHLIHYSYGVNSTEKGDLSSESTVSRIRTEHFPLTLESARPSHTSQYLCASSDMGNQPQHFGDGTRLSIL.

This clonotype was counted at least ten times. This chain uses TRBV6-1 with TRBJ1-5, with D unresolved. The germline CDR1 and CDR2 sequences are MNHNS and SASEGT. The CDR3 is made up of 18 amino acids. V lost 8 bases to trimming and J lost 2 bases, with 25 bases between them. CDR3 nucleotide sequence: TGTGCCAGCCAATTTCTATCCAGGAGGGTTGCGGGCAATCAGCCCCAGCATTTT. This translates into CASQFLSRRVAGNQPQHF.

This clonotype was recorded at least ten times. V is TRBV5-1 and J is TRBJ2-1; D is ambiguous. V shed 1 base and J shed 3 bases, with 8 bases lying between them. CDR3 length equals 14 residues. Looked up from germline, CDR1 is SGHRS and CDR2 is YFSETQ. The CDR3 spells CASSLRQDYNEQFF. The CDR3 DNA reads TGCGCCAGCAGCTTGCGGCAGGACTACAATGAGCAGTTCTTC.